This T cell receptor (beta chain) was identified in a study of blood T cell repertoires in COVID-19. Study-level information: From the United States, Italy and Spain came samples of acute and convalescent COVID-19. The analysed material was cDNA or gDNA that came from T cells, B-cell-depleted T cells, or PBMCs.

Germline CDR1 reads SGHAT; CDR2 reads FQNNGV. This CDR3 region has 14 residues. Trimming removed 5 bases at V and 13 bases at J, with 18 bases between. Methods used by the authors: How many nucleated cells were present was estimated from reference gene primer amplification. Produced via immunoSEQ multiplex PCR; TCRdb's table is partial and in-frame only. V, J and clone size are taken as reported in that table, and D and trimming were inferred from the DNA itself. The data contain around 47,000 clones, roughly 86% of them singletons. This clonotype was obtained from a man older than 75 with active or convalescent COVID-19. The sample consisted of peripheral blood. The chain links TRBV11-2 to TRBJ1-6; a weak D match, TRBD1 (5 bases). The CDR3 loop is CASSDNTGPGPLHF. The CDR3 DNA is TGTGCCAGCAGCGACAATACAGGCCCCGGTCCCCTCCACTTT.